These 18 T cell receptor beta chains share one sample of origin, sequenced in a study of a mutant IDH1 vaccine in newly diagnosed glioma. Produced via immunoSEQ multiplex PCR; TCRdb's table is partial and in-frame only. Of fewer than 70,000 clones in the sample, more than 80% were seen once. The time point is: week 11, during vaccination. Every single dose of the vaccine, 300 ug of mutant IDH1 20-mer peptide, came with topical imiquimod. These receptors lack a known antigen. The sequencing used PBMCs, collected from a glioma patient whose treatment included an IDH1 peptide vaccine. These receptors all come from a young man with glioma.

This clone was detected a few times. DNA of the CDR3: TGTGCCAGCAGTCCTCGACCCCGGGTAGACACTGAAGCTTTCTTT. This gives the protein CASSPRPRVDTEAFF. The chain recombines TRBV28 with TRBJ1-1; no clear D. Trimming took off 5 bases at V and 3 bases at J, with 16 bases between the two ends. Germline-derived CDR1 and CDR2 are MDHEN and SYDVKM. This CDR3 contains 15 residues.

The chain links TRBV4-3 to TRBJ1-4; D remains ambiguous. Germline-derived CDR1 and CDR2 are LGHNA and YSLEER. This CDR3 spans 15 amino acids. V was pared by 3 bases and J by 3 bases, with 11 bases between. CDR3 coding DNA: TGCGCCAGCAGCCATGGGCGGGCTTCTAATGAAAAACTGTTTTTT. Residues: CASSHGRASNEKLFF.

This chain uses TRBV19 with TRBJ1-1; a possible D gene is TRBD1 (5 bases). The CDR3 is 13 residues long. In germline, CDR1 is LNHDA, CDR2 SQIVND (reference sequence). The V gene lost 5 bases and the J gene lost 6 bases, with 13 bases spanning the gap. The CDR3 nucleotides read TGTGCCAGTAGTCGTATGGGACTTCCTGAAGCTTTCTTT. Amino acids: CASSRMGLPEAFF.

The V call is TRBV7-2, the J call TRBJ1-5; no firm D call. The germline V and J ends were trimmed by 3 bases and 4 bases, with 7 bases remaining between them. The CDR3 totals 13 residues. The germline gives CDR1 SGHTA, CDR2 FQGNSA. CDR3 coding DNA: TGTGCCAGCAGCTTGCGCGGGAATCAGCCCCAGCATTTT. As protein: CASSLRGNQPQHF.

The chain couples TRBV10-3 to TRBJ2-7, with a weak D call TRBD2 (6 bases). Trimming cost V 0 bases and J 7 bases, with 10 bases left between them. Germline values: CDR1 ENHRY, CDR2 SYGVKD. The CDR3 loop spans 13 amino acids. In nucleotides, the CDR3 is TGTGCCATCAGTGAGTCGCGGGGCGGTGAGCAGTACTTC. It specifies CAISESRGGEQYF.

In this sample, this clone turned up a few times. V gene TRBV11-1 combines with J gene TRBJ1-1, with unresolved D. Germline CDR1 reads SGHAT; CDR2 reads FQDESV (reference sequence). V was shortened by 5 bases and J by 1 base, with 11 bases between the two germline ends. The CDR3 contains 14 residues. The CDR3 sequence: CASSAGRTNTEAFF. CDR3 coding DNA: TGTGCCAGCAGCGCCGGCCGAACGAACACTGAAGCTTTCTTT.

The chain links TRBV28 to TRBJ2-7, with D hard to call. The CDR3 length is 13 residues. V was cut by 7 bases and J by 3 bases, with 13 bases left in between. The germline V gene encodes CDR1 MDHEN and CDR2 SYDVKM. The DNA for the CDR3 is TGTGCCAGCATCTCGACTGGCAGCTACGAGCAGTACTTC. This translates into CASISTGSYEQYF.

The V call is TRBV15, the J call TRBJ2-3; D is unresolved. V lost 6 bases and J lost 2, with 9 bases in between. CDR3 length: 13 amino acids. Germline-derived CDR1 and CDR2 are LNHNV and YYDKDF (reference sequence). The CDR3 region is CATRLTLTDTQYF. For the CDR3, the DNA is TGTGCCACCAGGCTTACTCTCACAGATACGCAGTATTTT.

The chain has TRBV5-1 and TRBJ2-7; 9 bases are shared with TRBD2. CDR1 SGHRS and CDR2 YFSETQ come from the germline V gene. The CDR3 totals 13 residues. With V trimmed by 3 bases and J by 7 bases, 5 bases remained unmatched. The CDR3 nucleotides read TGCGCCAGCAGCTCTAGCGGGACGGGGGAGCAGTACTTC. This encodes CASSSSGTGEQYF.

J is TRBJ2-5 and V is TRBV9, with D maybe TRBD2 (5 bases). Trimming took off 3 bases at V and 6 bases at J, with 15 bases between the two ends. The CDR3 is 14 amino acids. Germline lookup yields CDR1 SGDLS and CDR2 YYNGEE. Written as DNA, the CDR3 is TGTGCCAGCAGCGCGGGAACAGCGGTACAGACCCAGTACTTC. Translated, it gives CASSAGTAVQTQYF.

This rearrangement joins TRBV11-1 to TRBJ2-3; no firm D call. The germline V gene has CDR1 SGHAT and CDR2 FQDESV (reference sequence). The CDR3 loop spans 11 amino acids. Deletions cut 5 bases from V and 13 bases from J, with 13 bases between. The CDR3 reads CASSQGPEEYF. The CDR3 region has the DNA TGTGCCAGCAGCCAAGGACCTGAAGAGTATTTT.

CDR3 sequence reads: CASSRLADTDTQYF. The CDR3 region has the DNA TGCGCCAGCAGCAGACTAGCGGACACAGATACGCAGTATTTT. The V call is TRBV5-1, the J call TRBJ2-3; 9 bases agree with TRBD2. Germline V lookup: CDR1 SGHRS, CDR2 YFSETQ. The CDR3 is 14 residues long. The V gene end was trimmed by 4 bases and the J gene end by 2 bases; junction bases not matched to a gene: 2.

The chain joins TRBV5-4 to TRBJ1-3; possibly TRBD1 for D (6 bases). Deletions cut 5 bases from V and 3 bases from J, with 18 bases between. The CDR3 loop spans 16 amino acids. CDR1 is SGHNT and CDR2 is YYREEE in the germline V gene (reference sequence). The CDR3 loop reads CASSSAGGHFGNTIYF. The CDR3 DNA sequence: TGTGCCAGCAGTTCCGCGGGGGGACACTTTGGAAACACCATATATTTT.

The V call is TRBV7-2, the J call TRBJ2-2; 9 bases match TRBD2. V lost 5 bases and J lost 6; bases outside the gene matches: 4. The CDR3 loop spans 14 amino acids. From germline, CDR1 is SGHTA and CDR2 FQGNSA. The CDR3 reads CASSPLAGAGELFF. As DNA, the CDR3 is TGTGCCAGCAGCCCTTTAGCGGGAGCCGGGGAGCTGTTTTTT.

This clone has just one count. The chain links TRBV7-6 to TRBJ2-5, with D perhaps being TRBD1 or TRBD2 (5 bases each). The CDR3 is 14 amino acids. Germline CDR1 is SGHVS and CDR2 is FNYEAQ. The V end lost 4 bases, the J end lost 4 bases, and 13 bases lay between the germline ends. CDR3 residues: CASSSTLGRETQYF. CDR3 nucleotides: TGTGCCAGCAGCTCCACACTGGGACGAGAGACCCAGTACTTC. Looking up the rest from reference TRBV7-6 and TRBJ2-5 gives the full variable domain: GAGVSQSPRYKVTKRGQDVALRCDPISGHVSLYWYRQALGQGPEFLTYFNYEAQQDKSGLPNDRFSAERPEGSISTLTIQRTEQRDSAMYRCASSSTLGRETQYFGPGTRLLVL.

This chain connects TRBV5-4 to TRBJ1-2; TRBD1 matches at 10 bases. The CDR3 is 15 residues long. Germline CDR1 reads SGHNT; CDR2 reads YYREEE (reference sequence). V trimming: 4 bases; J trimming: 5 bases; junction bases outside the gene matches: 8. As DNA, the CDR3 is TGTGCCAGCAGCGTTGACGGACAGGGGGGATATGGCTACACCTTC. It encodes CASSVDGQGGYGYTF.

This clone was counted once. The chain is built from TRBV6-5 and TRBJ2-7, with D possibly being TRBD2 (5 bases). Trimming cost V 2 bases and J 4 bases, with 9 bases left between them. Germline-derived CDR1 and CDR2 are MNHEY and SVGAGI. The CDR3 is 13 residues long. CDR3 coding DNA: TGTGCCAGCAGTTACGGGCGGACTTACGAGCAGTACTTC. It codes for CASSYGRTYEQYF.

The chain joins TRBV28 to TRBJ1-5; 7 bases are a match to TRBD1. The germline gives CDR1 MDHEN, CDR2 SYDVKM. This CDR3 has 14 residues. V lost 6 bases, J lost 4 bases, and 6 bases stayed unmatched. The chain's CDR3 is CASRLQGWNQPQHF. For the CDR3, the DNA is TGTGCCAGCAGGTTACAGGGGTGGAATCAGCCCCAGCATTTT.